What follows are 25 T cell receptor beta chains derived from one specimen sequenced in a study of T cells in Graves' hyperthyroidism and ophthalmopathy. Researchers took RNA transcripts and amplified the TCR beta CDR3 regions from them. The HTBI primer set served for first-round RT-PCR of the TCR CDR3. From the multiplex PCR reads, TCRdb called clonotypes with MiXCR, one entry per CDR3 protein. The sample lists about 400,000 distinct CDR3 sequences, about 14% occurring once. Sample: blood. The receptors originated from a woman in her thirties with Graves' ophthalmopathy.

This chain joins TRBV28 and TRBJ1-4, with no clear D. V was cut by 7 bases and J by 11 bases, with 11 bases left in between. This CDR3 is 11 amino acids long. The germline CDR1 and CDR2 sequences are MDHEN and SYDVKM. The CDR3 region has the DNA TGTGCCAGCAAAAGTGGAACGAAACTGTTTTTT. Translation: CASKSGTKLFF. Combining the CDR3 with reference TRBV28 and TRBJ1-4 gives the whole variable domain DVKVTQSSRYLVKRTGEKVFLECVQDMDHENMFWYRQDPGLGLRLIYFSYDVKMKEKGDIPEGYSVSREKKERFSLILESASTNQTSMYLCASKSGTKLFFGSGTQLSVL.

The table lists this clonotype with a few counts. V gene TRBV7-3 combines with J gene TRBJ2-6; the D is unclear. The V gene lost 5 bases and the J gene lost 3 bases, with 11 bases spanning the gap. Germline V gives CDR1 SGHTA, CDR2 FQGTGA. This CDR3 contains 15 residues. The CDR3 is CASSPAGFGANVLTF. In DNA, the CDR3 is TGTGCCAGCAGCCCAGCTGGGTTTGGGGCCAACGTCCTGACTTTC. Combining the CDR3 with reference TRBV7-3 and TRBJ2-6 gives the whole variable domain GAGVSQTPSNKVTEKGKYVELRCDPISGHTALYWYRQSLGQGPEFLIYFQGTGAADDSGLPNDRFFAVRPEGSVSTLKIQRTERGDSAVYLCASSPAGFGANVLTFGAGSRLTVL.

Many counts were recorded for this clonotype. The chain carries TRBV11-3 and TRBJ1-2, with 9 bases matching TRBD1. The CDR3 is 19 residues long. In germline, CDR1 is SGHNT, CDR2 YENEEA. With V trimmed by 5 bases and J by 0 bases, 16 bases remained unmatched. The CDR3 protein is CASSAHSPGQGITNYGYTF. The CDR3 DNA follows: TGTGCCAGCAGCGCCCATTCGCCGGGACAGGGTATTACTAACTATGGCTACACCTTC.

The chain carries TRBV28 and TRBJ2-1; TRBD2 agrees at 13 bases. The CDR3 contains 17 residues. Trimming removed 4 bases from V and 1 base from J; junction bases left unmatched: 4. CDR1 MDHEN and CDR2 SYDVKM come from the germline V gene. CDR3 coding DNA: TGTGCCAGCAGTTACAGACTAGCGGGAGGATCCTACAATGAGCAGTTCTTC. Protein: CASSYRLAGGSYNEQFF.

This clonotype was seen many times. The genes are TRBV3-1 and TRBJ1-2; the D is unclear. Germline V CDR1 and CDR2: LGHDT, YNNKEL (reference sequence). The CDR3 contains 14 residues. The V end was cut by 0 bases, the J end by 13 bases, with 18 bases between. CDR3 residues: CASSQEAVSLGCTF. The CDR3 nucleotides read TGTGCCAGCAGCCAAGAGGCAGTATCCCTAGGGTGCACCTTC.

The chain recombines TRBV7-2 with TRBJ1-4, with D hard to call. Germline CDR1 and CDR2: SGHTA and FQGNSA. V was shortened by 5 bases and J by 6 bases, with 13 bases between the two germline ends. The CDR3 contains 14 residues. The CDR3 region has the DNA TGTGCCAGCAGCCCAAATGGCGGGGATGAAAAACTGTTTTTT. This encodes CASSPNGGDEKLFF.

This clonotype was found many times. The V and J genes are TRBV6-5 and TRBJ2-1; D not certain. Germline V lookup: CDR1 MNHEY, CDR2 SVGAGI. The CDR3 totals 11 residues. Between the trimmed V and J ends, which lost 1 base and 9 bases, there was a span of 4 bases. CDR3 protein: CASSYYPEQFF. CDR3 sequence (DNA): TGTGCCAGCAGTTACTACCCTGAGCAGTTCTTC.

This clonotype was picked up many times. CDR3 DNA: TGTGCCAGCTCACCTCCTCCCCAAGGAAACACTGAAGCTTTCTTT. It specifies CASSPPPQGNTEAFF. The rearrangement uses TRBV18 and TRBJ1-1, with D unclear. Germline CDR1 and CDR2: KGHSH and LQKENI. The CDR3 runs to 15 residues. Trimming stripped 3 bases from V and 2 bases from J, with 13 bases between.

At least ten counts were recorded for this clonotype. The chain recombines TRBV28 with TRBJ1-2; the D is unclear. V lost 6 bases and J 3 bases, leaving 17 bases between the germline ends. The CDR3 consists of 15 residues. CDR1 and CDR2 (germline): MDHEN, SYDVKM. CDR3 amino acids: CASSTPARLDYGYTF. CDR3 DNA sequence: TGTGCCAGCAGCACTCCCGCGCGGTTGGACTATGGCTACACCTTC.

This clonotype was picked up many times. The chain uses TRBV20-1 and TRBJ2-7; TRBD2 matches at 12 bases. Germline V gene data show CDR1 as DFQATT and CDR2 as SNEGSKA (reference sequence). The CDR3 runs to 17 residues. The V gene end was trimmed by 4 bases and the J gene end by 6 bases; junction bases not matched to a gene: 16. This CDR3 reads CSATLTSGGTGWGEQYF. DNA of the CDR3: TGCAGTGCTACCCTGACTAGCGGGGGTACCGGGTGGGGCGAGCAGTACTTC.

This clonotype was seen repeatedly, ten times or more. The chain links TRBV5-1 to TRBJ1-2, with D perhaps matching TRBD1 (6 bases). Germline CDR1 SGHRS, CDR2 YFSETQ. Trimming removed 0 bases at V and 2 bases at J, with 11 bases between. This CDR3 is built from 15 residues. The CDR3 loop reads CASSLGDTGNYGYTF. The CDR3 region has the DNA TGCGCCAGCAGCTTGGGGGACACCGGGAACTATGGCTACACCTTC.

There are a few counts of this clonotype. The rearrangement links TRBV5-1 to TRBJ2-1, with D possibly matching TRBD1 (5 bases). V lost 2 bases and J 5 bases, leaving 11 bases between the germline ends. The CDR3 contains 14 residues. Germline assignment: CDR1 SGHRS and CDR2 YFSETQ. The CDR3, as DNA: TGCGCCAGCAGCTTTATGGGGCCAAACAATGAGCAGTTCTTC. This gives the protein CASSFMGPNNEQFF.

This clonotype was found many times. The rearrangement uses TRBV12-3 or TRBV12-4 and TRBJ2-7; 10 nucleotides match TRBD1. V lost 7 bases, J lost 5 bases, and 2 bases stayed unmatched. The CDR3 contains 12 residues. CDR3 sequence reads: CASTGTGDEQYF. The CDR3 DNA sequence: TGTGCCAGCACCGGGACAGGGGACGAGCAGTACTTC.

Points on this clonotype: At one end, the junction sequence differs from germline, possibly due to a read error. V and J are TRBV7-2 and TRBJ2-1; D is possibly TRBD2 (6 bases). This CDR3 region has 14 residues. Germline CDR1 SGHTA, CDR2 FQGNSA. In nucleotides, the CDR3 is TGTGCCAGCAGCCGGATTAGCGGACACAATGGGCAGTTCTTC. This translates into CASSRISGHNGQFF.

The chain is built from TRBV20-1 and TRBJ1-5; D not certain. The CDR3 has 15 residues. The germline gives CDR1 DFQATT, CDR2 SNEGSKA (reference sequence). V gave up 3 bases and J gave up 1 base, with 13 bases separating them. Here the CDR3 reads CSASPRAESNQPQHF. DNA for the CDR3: TGCAGTGCTAGTCCAAGGGCCGAGAGCAATCAGCCCCAGCATTTT.

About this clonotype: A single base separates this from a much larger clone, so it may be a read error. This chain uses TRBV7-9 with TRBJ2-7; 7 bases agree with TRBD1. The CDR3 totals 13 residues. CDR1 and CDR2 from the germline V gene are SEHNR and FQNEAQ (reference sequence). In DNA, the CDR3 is TGTGCCGGCAGCTTCCAGGGGGCCTACGAGCAGTACTTC. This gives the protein CAGSFQGAYEQYF.

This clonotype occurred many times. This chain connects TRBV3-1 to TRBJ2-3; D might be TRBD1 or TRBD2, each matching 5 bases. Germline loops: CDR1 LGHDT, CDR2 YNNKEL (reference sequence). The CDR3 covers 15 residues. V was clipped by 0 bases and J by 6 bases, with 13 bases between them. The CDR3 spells CASSQDGASIDTQYF. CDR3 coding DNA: TGTGCCAGCAGCCAAGATGGGGCTAGCATCGATACGCAGTATTTT.

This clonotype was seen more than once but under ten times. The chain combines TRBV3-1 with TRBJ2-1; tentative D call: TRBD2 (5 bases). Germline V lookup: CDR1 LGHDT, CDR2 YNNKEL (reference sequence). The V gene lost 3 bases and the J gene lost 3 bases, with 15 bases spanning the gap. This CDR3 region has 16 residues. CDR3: CASSHQGPAGYNEQFF. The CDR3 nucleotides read TGTGCCAGCAGCCATCAAGGTCCGGCGGGCTACAATGAGCAGTTCTTC.

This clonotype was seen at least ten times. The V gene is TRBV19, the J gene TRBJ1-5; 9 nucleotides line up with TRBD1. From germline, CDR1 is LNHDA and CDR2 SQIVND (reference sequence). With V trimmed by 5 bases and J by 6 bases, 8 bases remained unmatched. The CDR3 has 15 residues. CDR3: CASSGYRGLGQPQHF. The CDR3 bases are TGTGCCAGTAGTGGGTACAGGGGGCTAGGTCAGCCCCAGCATTTT.

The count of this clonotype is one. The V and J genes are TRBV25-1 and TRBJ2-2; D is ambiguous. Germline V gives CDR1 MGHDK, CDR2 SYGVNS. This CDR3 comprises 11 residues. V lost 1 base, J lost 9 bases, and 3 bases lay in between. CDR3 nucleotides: TGTGCCAGCAGTGAATCTTGGGAGCTGTTTTTT. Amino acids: CASSESWELFF.

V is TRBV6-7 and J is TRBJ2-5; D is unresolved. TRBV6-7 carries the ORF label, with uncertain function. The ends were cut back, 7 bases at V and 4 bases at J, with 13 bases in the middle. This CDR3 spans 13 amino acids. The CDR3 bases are TGTGCCAGCATGATCATTTGGGGAGAGACCCAGTACTTC. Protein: CASMIIWGETQYF.

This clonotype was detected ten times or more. CDR3 DNA: TGTGCCAGCAGCTTACCGTATGGGCGCGGCTACACCTTC. It encodes CASSLPYGRGYTF. The chain couples TRBV7-9 to TRBJ1-2; D gene uncertain. Germline CDR1 SEHNR, CDR2 FQNEAQ (reference sequence). CDR3 length: 13 amino acids. The V gene lost 2 bases and the J gene lost 8 bases, with 12 bases spanning the gap.

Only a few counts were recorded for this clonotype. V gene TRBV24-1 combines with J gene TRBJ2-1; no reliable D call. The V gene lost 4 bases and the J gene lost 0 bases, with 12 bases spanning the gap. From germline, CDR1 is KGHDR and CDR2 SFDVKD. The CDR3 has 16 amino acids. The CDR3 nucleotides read TGTGCCACCAGTGACCCAAACCTGAGCTCCTACAATGAGCAGTTCTTC. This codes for CATSDPNLSSYNEQFF.

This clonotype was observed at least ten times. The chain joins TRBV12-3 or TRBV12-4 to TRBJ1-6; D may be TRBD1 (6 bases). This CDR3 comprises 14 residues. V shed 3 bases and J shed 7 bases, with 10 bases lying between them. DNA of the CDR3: TGTGCCAGCAGTTTGAGGGGGTTCAATTCACCCCTCCACTTT. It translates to CASSLRGFNSPLHF.

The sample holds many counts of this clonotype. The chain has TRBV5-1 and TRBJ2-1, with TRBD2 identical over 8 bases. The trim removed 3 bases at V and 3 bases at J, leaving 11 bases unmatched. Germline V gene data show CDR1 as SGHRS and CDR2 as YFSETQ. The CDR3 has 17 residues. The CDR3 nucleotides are TGCGCCAGCAGCTCTCGGGAGGGCCTCCAGGGCTACAATGAGCAGTTCTTC. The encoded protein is CASSSREGLQGYNEQFF. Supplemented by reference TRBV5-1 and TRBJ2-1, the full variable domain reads KAGVTQTPRYLIKTRGQQVTLSCSPISGHRSVSWYQQTPGQGLQFLFEYFSETQRNKGNFPGRFSGRQFSNSRSEMNVSTLELGDSALYLCASSSREGLQGYNEQFFGPGTRLTVL.